Each of the 31 T cell receptor beta chains below was sequenced from the same sample in a study of cytomegalovirus exposure and HLA in healthy donors. 13 Jbeta primers and 60 Vbeta primers were used for the PCR. Assay: immunoSEQ multiplex PCR; the TCRdb copy retains only in-frame clones and omits some. The table has about 200,000 clones, approximately 80% seen once. Specimen: PBMCs. All receptors come from a woman aged 25 to 39 in good health and CMV-seronegative.

The chain combines TRBV6-6 with TRBJ2-3; no firm D call. The CDR3 length is 12 residues. Germline CDR1 MNHNY, CDR2 SVGAGI (reference sequence). Trimming shortened V by 6 bases and J by 4 bases, and 8 bases separated the two germline ends. The CDR3 bases are TGTGCCAGCAGCTACGCAGCAGATACGCAGTATTTT. This codes for CASSYAADTQYF.

This clone appeared a single time. One end of the junction varies from germline; a read error may be responsible. V and J are TRBV7-9 and TRBJ1-1, with a weak D call TRBD1 (5 bases). The germline gives CDR1 SEHNR, CDR2 FQNEAQ (reference sequence). This CDR3 comprises 12 residues. The CDR3 loop reads CSSTQGGTEAFF. The CDR3 nucleotides read TGTTCCAGCACTCAGGGAGGCACTGAAGCTTTCTTT. Full variable domain (rest looked up from reference TRBV7-9 and TRBJ1-1): DTGVSQNPRHKITKRGQNVTFRCDPISEHNRLYWYRQTLGQGPEFLTYFQNEAQLEKSRLLSDRFSAERPKGSFSTLEIQRTEQGDSAMYLCSSTQGGTEAFFGQGTRLTVV.

This clone has just one count. The chain uses TRBV9 and TRBJ2-3; tentatively, D is TRBD1 (5 bases). This CDR3 region has 14 residues. The V gene lost 4 bases and the J gene lost 0 bases, with 9 bases spanning the gap. CDR1 is SGDLS, CDR2 YYNGEE, per germline. The CDR3, as DNA: TGTGCCAGCAGCTTCCGACAGAGCACAGATACGCAGTATTTT. Encoded protein: CASSFRQSTDTQYF. The full variable domain, completed using reference TRBV9 and TRBJ2-3, is DSGVTQTPKHLITATGQRVTLRCSPRSGDLSVYWYQQSLDQGLQFLIQYYNGEERAKGNILERFSAQQFPDLHSELNLSSLELGDSALYFCASSFRQSTDTQYFGPGTRLTVL.

This clone was seen more than once but under ten times. For the CDR3, the DNA is TGTGCCAGCTCACCACCCACAGGGGTTATTTTTAAAGATACGCAGTATTTT. Translation gives CASSPPTGVIFKDTQYF. This chain links TRBV18 with TRBJ2-3, with 7 nucleotides matching TRBD1. The J segment lost 5 bases and the V segment lost 0 bases, leaving 11 bases of the junction unmatched. The CDR3 has 17 residues. Germline assignment: CDR1 KGHSH and CDR2 LQKENI. Looking up the rest from reference TRBV18 and TRBJ2-3 gives the full variable domain: NAGVMQNPRHLVRRRGQEARLRCSPMKGHSHVYWYRQLPEEGLKFMVYLQKENIIDESGMPKERFSAEFPKEGPSILRIQQVVRGDSAAYFCASSPPTGVIFKDTQYFGPGTRLTVL.

This clone has just a few counts. V and J are TRBV7-9 and TRBJ2-7, with D tentatively TRBD1 (5 bases). The germline V gene has CDR1 SEHNR and CDR2 FQNEAQ (reference sequence). Trimming left V 6 bases short and J 6 bases short, with 15 bases between. CDR3 length: 13 residues. Here the CDR3 reads CASSNTWGGEQYF. The CDR3 region has the DNA TGTGCCAGCAGTAATACCTGGGGCGGCGAGCAGTACTTC.

The CDR3 nucleotides read TGTGCCAGCAGCGGGGGGACAGGGGGCTTCTACAATGAGCAGTTCTTC. Translated, it gives CASSGGTGGFYNEQFF. The chain joins TRBV5-6 to TRBJ2-1; 12 bases map to TRBD1. The germline gives CDR1 SGHDT, CDR2 YYEEEE. The J segment lost 3 bases and the V segment lost 4 bases, leaving 5 bases of the junction unmatched. The CDR3 is 16 residues long. The variable domain in full, completed from reference TRBV5-6 and TRBJ2-1, reads DAGVTQSPTHLIKTRGQQVTLRCSPKSGHDTVSWYQQALGQGPQFIFQYYEEEERQRGNFPDRFSGHQFPNYSSELNVNALLLGDSALYLCASSGGTGGFYNEQFFGPGTRLTVL.

The table lists this clone with a few counts. This chain links TRBV11-2 with TRBJ2-3, with a weak D call TRBD2 (6 bases). V was cut by 5 bases and J by 10 bases, with 10 bases left in between. The CDR3 contains 11 residues. Germline assignment: CDR1 SGHAT and CDR2 FQNNGV. The CDR3 sequence is CASSRRGSQYF. CDR3 coding DNA: TGTGCCAGCAGCCGGCGGGGTTCGCAGTATTTT.

A single count supports this clone. This chain joins TRBV19 and TRBJ2-3, with 15 bases fitting TRBD2. After removal of 6 bases from V and 4 bases from J, the junction contained 2 bases not matched to a gene. The CDR3 sequence is 15 residues long. Germline values: CDR1 LNHDA, CDR2 SQIVND (reference sequence). This CDR3 is CASRWTSGGADTQYF. The CDR3 nucleotides read TGTGCCAGTAGATGGACTAGCGGGGGGGCAGATACGCAGTATTTT.

Only one count was recorded for this clone. This chain uses TRBV2 with TRBJ2-3; 8 nucleotides match TRBD1. Looked up from germline, CDR1 is SNHLY and CDR2 is FYNNEI. This CDR3 is built from 13 residues. V gave up 7 bases and J gave up 5 bases; unmatched junction bases: 5. CDR3 sequence: CASNRGLEDTQYF. The CDR3 nucleotides read TGTGCCAGCAACAGGGGGTTGGAAGATACGCAGTATTTT. The variable domain in full, completed from reference TRBV2 and TRBJ2-3, reads EPEVTQTPSHQVTQMGQEVILRCVPISNHLYFYWYRQILGQKVEFLVSFYNNEISEKSEIFDDQFSVERPDGSNFTLKIRSTKLEDSAMYFCASNRGLEDTQYFGPGTRLTVL.

The V gene is TRBV7-3, the J gene TRBJ1-2; no firm D call. V lost 5 bases, J lost 8 bases, and 15 bases lay in between. This CDR3 spans 13 amino acids. Per the germline V gene, CDR1 is SGHTA and CDR2 is FQGTGA. The CDR3 reads CASSGPGFSGYTF. Here the CDR3 DNA reads TGTGCCAGCAGCGGGCCGGGGTTCTCGGGCTACACCTTC. Full variable domain (rest looked up from reference TRBV7-3 and TRBJ1-2): GAGVSQTPSNKVTEKGKYVELRCDPISGHTALYWYRQSLGQGPEFLIYFQGTGAADDSGLPNDRFFAVRPEGSVSTLKIQRTERGDSAVYLCASSGPGFSGYTFGSGTRLTVV.

V usage is TRBV19 and J usage is TRBJ1-2; TRBD1 matches at 7 bases. The junction had 10 bases not matched to a gene; V was cut back by 6 bases and J by 3 bases. This CDR3 comprises 15 residues. CDR1 and CDR2 from the germline V gene are LNHDA and SQIVND (reference sequence). CDR3 in DNA: TGTGCCAGTAGGAGAAACCGGGACAGAGACTATGGCTACACCTTC. Translation gives CASRRNRDRDYGYTF.

The chain joins TRBV27 to TRBJ1-6; tentative D call: TRBD1 (6 bases). The CDR3 loop spans 16 amino acids. Germline V gives CDR1 MNHEY, CDR2 SMNVEV (reference sequence). Trimming shortened V by 6 bases and J by 0 bases, and 12 bases separated the two germline ends. The CDR3 sequence is CASRILTGSYNSPLHF. The DNA for the CDR3 is TGTGCCAGCAGGATTTTGACAGGCTCCTATAATTCACCCCTCCACTTT.

The chain has TRBV28 and TRBJ1-1; 9 nucleotides align to TRBD1. J gave up 1 base and V 5 bases, and 11 bases lay outside the gene matches. Germline CDR1 is MDHEN and CDR2 is SYDVKM. The CDR3 runs 17 residues. The CDR3 loop reads CASSQKPGQGPNTEAFF. For the CDR3, the DNA is TGTGCCAGCAGTCAAAAACCGGGACAGGGACCGAACACTGAAGCTTTCTTT.

This clone is a singleton in its sample. The V and J genes are TRBV4-3 and TRBJ1-2; TRBD1 matches 8 bases. The CDR3 covers 15 residues. Trimming took 1 base from V and 4 from J; bases not matched to a gene: 5. Germline CDR1 is LGHNA and CDR2 is YSLEER. CDR3 nucleotides: TGCGCCAGCAGCCAAGTTACAGGGGGGAGCTATGGCTACACCTTC. Translated: CASSQVTGGSYGYTF.

This clone was found once. The chain is built from TRBV7-3 and TRBJ2-5, with D perhaps TRBD1 (5 bases). Germline V lookup: CDR1 SGHTA, CDR2 FQGTGA. Trimming cost V 2 bases and J 9 bases, with 13 bases left between them. This CDR3 comprises 13 residues. Here the CDR3 reads CASSLDNQGAQYF. The CDR3, as DNA: TGTGCCAGCAGCTTAGACAACCAAGGGGCCCAGTACTTC.

This clone has just a few counts. The V call is TRBV7-2, the J call TRBJ1-4, with a tentative D call TRBD1 (5 bases). The CDR3 sequence is 14 residues long. The germline gives CDR1 SGHTA, CDR2 FQGNSA. V shed 6 bases and J shed 6 bases, with 14 bases lying between them. CDR3 sequence reads: CASRRGGADEKLFF. CDR3 bases: TGTGCCAGCAGACGCGGGGGAGCGGATGAAAAACTGTTTTTT.

The V gene is TRBV19, the J gene TRBJ2-3; 7 bases are shared with TRBD2. The CDR3 runs 15 residues. Trimming took 7 bases from V and 0 from J; bases not matched to a gene: 7. Germline loops: CDR1 LNHDA, CDR2 SQIVND (reference sequence). The CDR3 coding sequence is TGTGCCAGTACCCGGGGGGAAGATAGCACAGATACGCAGTATTTT. Translated: CASTRGEDSTDTQYF.

The V call is TRBV6-6, the J call TRBJ2-5, with 8 bases aligning to TRBD1. In germline, CDR1 is MNHNY, CDR2 SVGAGI (reference sequence). J gave up 1 base and V 10 bases, and 8 bases lay outside the gene matches. CDR3 size: 14 residues. For the CDR3, the DNA is TGTGCCACCAGGACAGGGCCTGTCCAAGAGACCCAGTACTTC. Residues: CATRTGPVQETQYF.

This sequence joins TRBV6-1 and TRBJ2-7; D is undetermined. The CDR3 runs to 13 residues. V lost 4 bases and J 0 bases, leaving 7 bases between the germline ends. Germline V CDR1 and CDR2: MNHNS, SASEGT. The CDR3 bases are TGTGCCAGCAGTGGGCACAGCTCCTACGAGCAGTACTTC. It specifies CASSGHSSYEQYF.

The chain links TRBV10-1 to TRBJ2-3; D unresolved. The CDR3 runs 9 residues. Germline CDR1 and CDR2: WNHNN and SYGVQD (reference sequence). Trimming removed 8 bases from V and 6 bases from J, with 3 bases in between. The CDR3 sequence: CASPDTQYF. DNA for the CDR3: TGCGCCAGCCCTGATACGCAGTATTTT.

This clone was seen more than once but under ten times. This chain uses TRBV5-6 with TRBJ1-2, with 8 bases matching TRBD1. The length of the CDR3 is 15 residues. Germline CDR1 is SGHDT and CDR2 is YYEEEE. V shed 0 bases and J 2 bases; nucleotides not matched to a gene: 3. The CDR3 region is CASSLVQGANYGYTF. The CDR3 DNA reads as TGTGCCAGCAGCTTGGTTCAGGGGGCGAACTATGGCTACACCTTC.

This clone has a handful of counts. The V and J genes are TRBV5-6 and TRBJ1-1; D is possibly TRBD1 (6 bases). The CDR3 has 13 amino acids. The germline gives CDR1 SGHDT, CDR2 YYEEEE. Trimming removed 4 bases from V and 5 bases from J, with 12 bases in between. As DNA, the CDR3 is TGTGCCAGCAGCCCGGACAGAAGGACTGAAGCTTTCTTT. Residues: CASSPDRRTEAFF.

The chain carries TRBV27 and TRBJ2-7, with D tentatively TRBD1 (6 bases). The CDR3 spans 15 residues. Trimming removed 6 bases from V and 0 bases from J, with 15 bases in between. Germline values: CDR1 MNHEY, CDR2 SMNVEV (reference sequence). CDR3 DNA sequence: TGTGCCAGCAGAGGGGTGGGGACACACTCCTACGAGCAGTACTTC. Its protein product is CASRGVGTHSYEQYF.

J is TRBJ1-2 and V is TRBV6-1; a possible D gene is TRBD1 (5 bases). Trimming shortened V by 2 bases and J by 2 bases, and 12 bases separated the two germline ends. The CDR3 has 15 residues. Germline V lookup: CDR1 MNHNS, CDR2 SASEGT. CDR3 sequence reads: CASSELRVFNYGYTF. The CDR3 DNA reads as TGTGCCAGCAGTGAACTCAGGGTTTTCAACTATGGCTACACCTTC.

The V gene is TRBV4-1, the J gene TRBJ1-4, with D uncertain. Germline V CDR1 and CDR2: MGHRA, YSYEKL. The V and J ends lost 4 bases and 10 bases respectively, with 7 bases between them. This CDR3 comprises 11 residues. The CDR3 region is CASSLPGKLFF. The CDR3 DNA sequence: TGCGCCAGCAGCCTTCCGGGAAAACTGTTTTTT.

This chain links TRBV15 with TRBJ2-3; a weak D match, TRBD2 (6 bases). The germline CDR1 and CDR2 sequences are LNHNV and YYDKDF (reference sequence). This CDR3 has 15 amino acids. Trimming stripped 0 bases from V and 1 base from J, with 8 bases between. The CDR3 nucleotides are TGTGCCACCAGCAGAGACGGGGGTGGCACAGATACGCAGTATTTT. Protein sequence: CATSRDGGGTDTQYF.

This chain joins TRBV29-1 and TRBJ1-2, with TRBD1 matching 10 bases. Germline lookup yields CDR1 SQVTM and CDR2 ANQGSEA. This CDR3 region has 15 residues. Trimming at V came to 8 bases and at J to 2 bases, leaving 11 bases not matched to a gene. As DNA, the CDR3 is TGCAGCACCAAAAAGACGGGACAGGGGAACTATGGCTACACCTTC. Its translation: CSTKKTGQGNYGYTF.

This clone was observed a single time. The rearrangement uses TRBV2 and TRBJ2-7; 7 bases are a match to TRBD2. The CDR3 contains 16 residues. Trimming cost V 7 bases and J 0 bases; bases outside gene matches: 12. Germline V gives CDR1 SNHLY, CDR2 FYNNEI. CDR3 protein: CASKKTRAGDSYEQYF. For the CDR3, the DNA is TGTGCCAGCAAGAAGACGAGGGCGGGAGACTCCTACGAGCAGTACTTC.

The chain is built from TRBV7-2 and TRBJ2-3, with 7 nucleotides matching TRBD2. Germline loops: CDR1 SGHTA, CDR2 FQGNSA. The CDR3 loop spans 16 amino acids. Unmatched junction bases numbered 7, after V lost 1 base and J lost 3 bases. The chain's CDR3 is CASSLGAGVTTDTQYF. CDR3 sequence (DNA): TGTGCCAGCAGCTTAGGCGCGGGGGTTACGACAGATACGCAGTATTTT. Drawing the rest from reference TRBV7-2 and TRBJ2-3, the complete variable domain is GAGVSQSPSNKVTEKGKDVELRCDPISGHTALYWYRQSLGQGLEFLIYFQGNSAPDKSGLPSDRFSAERTGGSVSTLTIQRTQQEDSAVYLCASSLGAGVTTDTQYFGPGTRLTVL.

The chain links TRBV5-6 to TRBJ1-4; 10 positions agree with TRBD1. CDR3 length: 16 residues. V shed 3 bases, J shed 8 bases, and the junction held 10 bases outside the gene matches. Germline V gene sequence: CDR1 SGHDT, CDR2 YYEEEE. CDR3 bases: TGTGCCAGCAGCTCCACCGGGGGACAGGGGAGGGAAAAACTGTTTTTT. Translating gives CASSSTGGQGREKLFF.

The chain is built from TRBV4-3 and TRBJ2-2, with D possibly being TRBD2 (6 bases). CDR3 length: 18 amino acids. Trimming took off 0 bases at V and 2 bases at J, with 16 bases between the two ends. CDR1 is LGHNA and CDR2 is YSLEER in the germline V gene. CDR3 coding DNA: TGCGCCAGCAGCCAAGACGTTCACGGGACTCCTAACACCGGGGAGCTGTTTTTT. This gives the protein CASSQDVHGTPNTGELFF.